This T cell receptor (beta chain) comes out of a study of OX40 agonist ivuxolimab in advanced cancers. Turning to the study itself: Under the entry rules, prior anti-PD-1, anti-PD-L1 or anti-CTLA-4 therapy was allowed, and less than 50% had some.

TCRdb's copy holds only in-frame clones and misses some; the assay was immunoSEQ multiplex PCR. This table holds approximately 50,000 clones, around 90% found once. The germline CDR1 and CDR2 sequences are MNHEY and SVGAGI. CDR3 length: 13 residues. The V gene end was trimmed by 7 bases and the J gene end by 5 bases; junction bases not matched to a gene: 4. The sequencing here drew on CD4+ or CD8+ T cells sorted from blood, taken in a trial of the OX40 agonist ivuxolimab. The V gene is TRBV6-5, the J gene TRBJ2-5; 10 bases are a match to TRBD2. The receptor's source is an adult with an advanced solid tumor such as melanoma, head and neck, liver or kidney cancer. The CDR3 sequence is CASTVSGGETQYF. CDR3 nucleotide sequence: TGTGCCAGCACCGTTAGCGGGGGGGAGACCCAGTACTTC.